This T cell receptor (beta chain) was sequenced for a study of OX40 agonist ivuxolimab in advanced cancers. At the level of the whole study: The costimulatory receptor OX40 (CD134) was targeted by ivuxolimab, a fully human IgG2 agonistic monoclonal antibody. Intravenous ivuxolimab was administered to patients every 2 weeks at six dose levels: 0.01, 0.1, 0.3, 1.5, 3 and 10 mg/kg. Among the roughly 52 dose-escalation patients, approximately 20 had hepatocellular carcinoma, 15 melanoma, 9 renal cell carcinoma and 9 head and neck cancer. The dose-escalation cohort was almost 85% male with a mean age of about 60 years, ranging from roughly 23 to 80. Patients were allowed to have had prior anti-PD-1, anti-PD-L1 or anti-CTLA-4 therapy, and 30% to 50% of the dose-escalation patients had previously received checkpoint inhibitors. Partial responses were achieved by three dose-escalation patients, of whom one had hepatocellular carcinoma and two had cutaneous melanoma. The purpose of peripheral TCRbeta sequencing was to test whether ivuxolimab changed TCR sequence diversity and led to clonal T-cell expansion. The paper reports the monotherapy dose-escalation portion (N of about 56 patients) of the phase I ivuxolimab trial. General conclusions and limits of the study: On average, CD8+ T cells showed more expanded clones than CD4+ T cells after ivuxolimab. In the 0.1-3.0 mg/kg groups, partial responders had among the lowest normalized peripheral clonal expansion, particularly in CD8+ T cells. Which antigens the clonally expanded peripheral T cells were specific for was not determined. At doses of 0.1 to 3.0 mg/kg, clonal expansion of both CD4+ and CD8+ blood T cells was observed from baseline to week 6. Low levels of normalized T-cell clonal expansion were also seen in some nonresponding patients.

Remarks on this clone: The target of this receptor is not known. Base qualities are not at hand, and no much larger clone is one base apart.

Genomic DNA was extracted from sorted cells for sequencing of the TCRbeta CDR3 region. The immunoSEQ Assay was used to sequence the TCRbeta CDR3 regions. TCRdb limited this immuneACCESS table to in-frame rearrangements with V and J called. A share of clones is missing; checked studies link under half to unresolved V genes, and the rest is unexplained. The sample includes around 75,000 clones, with roughly 80% observed a single time. 1.1% of the sample belongs to the ten largest clones. Patients with autoimmune disease history or receiving systemic immunosuppression were excluded from the trial. Peripheral blood for TCR sequencing was drawn from every dose cohort at baseline, at cycle 4 day 1 and at cycle 7 day 1. The samples were drawn from a first-in-human, open-label, multicenter phase I dose-escalation trial of ivuxolimab. Adults with locally advanced or metastatic melanoma, renal cell, hepatocellular, or head and neck squamous cell carcinoma were enrolled in the trial. Before TCR sequencing, CD4+ T cells and CD8+ T cells were sorted from peripheral blood as separate populations.

Spanning cysteine to phenylalanine, the CDR3 consists of 15 amino acids. CDR3 DNA is the only sequence kept; it has 45 bases, read in frame from the first base. Sequences SGHTA (CDR1) and FQGNSA (CDR2) are obtained from the germline V gene. A distance of 8 bases separates the germline ends of V and J, which lose 1 base and 0 bases respectively. This clonotype was obtained from an adult with an advanced solid tumor such as melanoma, head and neck, liver or kidney cancer. The rearranged segments are TRBV7-2 and TRBJ2-3; no D segment can be confidently identified. The material sequenced was CD4+ or CD8+ T cells sorted from blood, taken in a trial of the OX40 agonist ivuxolimab. The CDR3 reads CASSLEALSTDTQYF. The nucleotide sequence reads as follows: TGTGCCAGCAGCTTAGAGGCCCTTAGCACAGATACGCAGTATTTT.